This T cell receptor (beta chain) was identified during a study of control samples from healthy donors and cancer patients (dated by TCRdb to the early 2020s). Libraries were prepared through the immunoSEQ multiplex PCR assay. In TCRdb, the immuneACCESS table is reduced to in-frame sequences with V and J assigned. These tables do not hold every clone; where another copy was compared, an unresolved V gene accounts for under half, and the others remain unexplained. Across this sample there are over 15,000 clones, with 80% to 90% seen only once. The top ten hold around a tenth of the sample. This clone was found once. This clone's antigen is unknown. Base qualities are missing; no much larger clone stands one base away. Measured from the cysteine to the phenylalanine, the CDR3 is 15 residues long. Just the 45-base CDR3 DNA is kept, in frame starting at base 1. V has 7 bases trimmed and J has 4 bases trimmed; junction bases matching no gene number 7. As encoded in the germline V gene (reference sequence), CDR1 is MNHEY while CDR2 is SMNVEV.

The clonotype was recovered from a woman between 70 and 85 years old with colorectal cancer. The source material was PBMCs. The chain is encoded by TRBV27 joined to TRBJ2-6; TRBD1 agrees with 7 junctional bases. Here is the DNA: TGTGCCAGCACCCAGGGGGTGTCAGGGGCCAACGTCCTGACTTTC. The resulting protein is CASTQGVSGANVLTF.